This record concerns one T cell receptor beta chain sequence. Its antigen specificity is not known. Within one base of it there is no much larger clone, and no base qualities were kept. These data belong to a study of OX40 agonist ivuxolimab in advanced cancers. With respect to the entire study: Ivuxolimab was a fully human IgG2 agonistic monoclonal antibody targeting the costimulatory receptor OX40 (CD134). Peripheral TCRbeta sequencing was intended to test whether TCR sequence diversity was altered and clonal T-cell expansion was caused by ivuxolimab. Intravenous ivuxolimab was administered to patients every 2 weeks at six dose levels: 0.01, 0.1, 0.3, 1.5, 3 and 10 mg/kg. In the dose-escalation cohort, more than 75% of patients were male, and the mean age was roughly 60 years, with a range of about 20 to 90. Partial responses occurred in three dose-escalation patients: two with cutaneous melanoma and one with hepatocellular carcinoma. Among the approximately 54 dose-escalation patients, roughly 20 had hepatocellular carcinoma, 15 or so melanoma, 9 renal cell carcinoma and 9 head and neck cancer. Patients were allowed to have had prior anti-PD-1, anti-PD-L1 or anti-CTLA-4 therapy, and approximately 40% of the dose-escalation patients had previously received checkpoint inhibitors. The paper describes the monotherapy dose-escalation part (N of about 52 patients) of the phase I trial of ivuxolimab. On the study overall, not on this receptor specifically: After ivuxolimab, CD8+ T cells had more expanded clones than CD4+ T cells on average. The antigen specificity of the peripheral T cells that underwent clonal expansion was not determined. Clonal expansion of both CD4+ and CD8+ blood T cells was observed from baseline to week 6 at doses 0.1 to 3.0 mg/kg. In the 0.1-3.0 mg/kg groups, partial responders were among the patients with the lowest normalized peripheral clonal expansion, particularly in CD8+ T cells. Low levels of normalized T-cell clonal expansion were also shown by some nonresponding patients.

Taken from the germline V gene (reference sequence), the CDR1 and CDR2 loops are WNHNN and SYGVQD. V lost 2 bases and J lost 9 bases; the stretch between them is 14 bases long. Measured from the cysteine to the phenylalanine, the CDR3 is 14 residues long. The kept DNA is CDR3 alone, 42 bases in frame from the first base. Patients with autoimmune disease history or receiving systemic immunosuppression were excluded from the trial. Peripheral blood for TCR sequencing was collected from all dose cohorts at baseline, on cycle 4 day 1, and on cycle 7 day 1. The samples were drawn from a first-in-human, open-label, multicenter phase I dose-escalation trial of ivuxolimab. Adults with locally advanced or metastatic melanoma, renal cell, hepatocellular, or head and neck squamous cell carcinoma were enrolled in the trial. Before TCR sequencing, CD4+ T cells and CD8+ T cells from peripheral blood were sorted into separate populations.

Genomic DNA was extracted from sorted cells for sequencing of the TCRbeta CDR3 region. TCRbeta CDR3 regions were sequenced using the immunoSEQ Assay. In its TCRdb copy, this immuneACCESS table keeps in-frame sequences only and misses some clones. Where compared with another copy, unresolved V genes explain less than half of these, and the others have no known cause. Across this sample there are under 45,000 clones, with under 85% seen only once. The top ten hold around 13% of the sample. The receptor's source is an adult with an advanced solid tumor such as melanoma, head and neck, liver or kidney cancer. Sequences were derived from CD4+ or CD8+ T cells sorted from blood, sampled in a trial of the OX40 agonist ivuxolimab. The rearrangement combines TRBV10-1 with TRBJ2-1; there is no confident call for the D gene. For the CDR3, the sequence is CASSETRRTTEQFF. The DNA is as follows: TGCGCCAGCAGTGAGACAAGAAGAACTACTGAGCAGTTCTTC.